This entry is about one TCR beta chain. Between the trimmed V and J ends, which lost 4 bases and 2 bases, there was a span of 9 bases. The CDR3 spans 13 residues. CDR1 is PRHDT and CDR2 is FYEKMQ in the germline V gene (reference sequence). The data originate from a study of OX40 agonist ivuxolimab in advanced cancers. In the study overall: One patient with hepatocellular carcinoma and two with cutaneous melanoma, three in all, had partial responses.

TCRdb's copy holds only in-frame clones and misses some; the assay was immunoSEQ multiplex PCR. In the table there are tens of thousands of clones, approximately 85% of which are singletons. The input for sequencing was CD4+ or CD8+ T cells sorted from blood, taken in a trial of the OX40 agonist ivuxolimab. The clonotype was recovered from an adult with an advanced solid tumor such as melanoma, head and neck, liver or kidney cancer. This chain uses TRBV13 with TRBJ2-7; D may be TRBD2 (6 bases). CDR3 DNA: TGTGCCAGCAGCTCGGGACTGCCCTACGAGCAGTACTTC. Translating it yields CASSSGLPYEQYF.